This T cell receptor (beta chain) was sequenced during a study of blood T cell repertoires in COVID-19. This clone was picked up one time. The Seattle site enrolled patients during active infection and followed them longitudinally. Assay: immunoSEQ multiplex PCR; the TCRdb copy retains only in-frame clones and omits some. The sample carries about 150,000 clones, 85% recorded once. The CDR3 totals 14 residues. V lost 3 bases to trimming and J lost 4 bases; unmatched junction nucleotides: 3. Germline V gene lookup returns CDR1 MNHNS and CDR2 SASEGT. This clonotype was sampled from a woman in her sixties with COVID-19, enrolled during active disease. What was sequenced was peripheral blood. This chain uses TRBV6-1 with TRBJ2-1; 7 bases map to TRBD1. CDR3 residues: CASSDRGTYNEQFF. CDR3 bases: TGTGCCAGCAGTGACAGGGGGACGTACAATGAGCAGTTCTTC.